This TCR beta chain was observed in a study of T cell responses to AZD1222 COVID-19 vaccine. The CDR3 runs 15 residues. Germline loops: CDR1 MDHEN, CDR2 SYDVKM. V shed 11 bases and J shed 5 bases, with 21 bases lying between them. Using immunoSEQ multiplex PCR, the repertoire was profiled, and TCRdb retains in-frame clones only, with some absent. The table records roughly 150,000 clones, just over 90% of them present only once. The material sequenced was peripheral blood, taken 28 days after the second AZD1222 dose. The rearrangement links TRBV28 to TRBJ1-4; no definite D call. This sequence originates from an adult who received the AZD1222 COVID-19 vaccine. DNA of the CDR3: TGTGCCTCCCAGCGGAAGGGCCCTTACAATGAAAAACTGTTTTTT. This translates into CASQRKGPYNEKLFF.